The rows below give T cell receptor beta chains drawn from one sample of a study of OX40 agonist ivuxolimab in advanced cancers. Clones were read by immunoSEQ multiplex PCR, and TCRdb kept only the in-frame ones, dropping some. The table has about 61,000 clones, about nine tenths seen once. The sequenced sample was CD4+ or CD8+ T cells sorted from blood, obtained in a trial of the OX40 agonist ivuxolimab. Receptor source: an adult with an advanced solid tumor such as melanoma, head and neck, liver or kidney cancer. CDR3s include the opening cysteine and the closing phenylalanine or tryptophan. A D gene is named only where the DNA matches it firmly. Size is omitted from some rows. Given values are once, few, many or a class for expanded clones.

V	J	size	D	CDR3	DNA
TRBV27	TRBJ1-3	.	.	CASSPTTVSSGNTIYF	TGTGCCAGCAGTCCCACGACAGTAAGCTCTGGAAACACCATATATTTT
TRBV29-1	TRBJ2-7	.	TRBD1	CSVLSWREDRATYEQYF	TGCAGCGTGTTATCGTGGAGGGAGGACAGGGCAACCTACGAGCAGTACTTC
TRBV7-3	TRBJ2-5	.	TRBD1	CASSLTGGKETQYF	TGTGCCAGCAGCTTGACAGGGGGCAAAGAGACCCAGTACTTC
TRBV30	TRBJ2-7	.	TRBD1	CAWTMDRGDEQYF	TGTGCCTGGACCATGGACAGGGGCGACGAGCAGTACTTC
TRBV20-1	TRBJ1-6	.	.	CSARGLYHF	TGCAGTGCTAGGGGCCTGTACCACTTT
TRBV7-6	TRBJ1-2	.	TRBD1	CASSAGQGVYGYTF	TGTGCCAGCAGCGCGGGACAGGGGGTGTATGGCTACACCTTC
TRBV6-6	TRBJ1-1	.	TRBD1	CASSTSQWTGQEAFF	TGTGCCAGCAGTACGTCTCAGTGGACAGGGCAAGAAGCTTTCTTT
TRBV19	TRBJ2-1	.	.	CASSILAGYLNEQFF	TGTGCCAGTAGTATCCTGGCGGGATATTTGAATGAGCAGTTCTTC
TRBV2	TRBJ2-2	.	.	CASKGQPNTGELFF	TGTGCCAGCAAAGGACAGCCGAACACCGGGGAGCTGTTTTTT
TRBV27	TRBJ1-2	.	.	CASSLGRANYGYTF	TGTGCCAGCAGTTTAGGAAGAGCTAACTATGGCTACACCTTC
TRBV28	TRBJ2-7	once	TRBD2	CASSFSGGSYEQYF	TGTGCCAGCAGTTTCAGCGGGGGCTCCTACGAGCAGTACTTC
TRBV7-2	TRBJ1-6	.	.	CASSPYGEGGSPLHF	TGTGCCAGCAGCCCCTACGGGGAGGGAGGCTCACCCCTCCACTTT
TRBV30	TRBJ1-1	.	.	CAWSRNTEAFF	TGTGCCTGGTCGCGGAACACTGAAGCTTTCTTT
TRBV4-3	TRBJ2-1	.	TRBD2	CASSRTSGRPYNEQFF	TGCGCCAGCAGCCGGACGAGCGGGAGGCCTTACAATGAGCAGTTCTTC
TRBV27	TRBJ2-4	.	.	CASSLSGIQYF	TGTGCCAGCAGTTTATCCGGCATTCAGTACTTC
TRBV30	TRBJ1-6	.	.	CAWTTGSPLHF	TGTGCCTGGACCACCGGGTCACCCCTCCACTTT
TRBV19	TRBJ1-2	.	.	CASISLYNYGYTF	TGTGCCAGTATTTCGCTCTATAACTATGGCTACACCTTC